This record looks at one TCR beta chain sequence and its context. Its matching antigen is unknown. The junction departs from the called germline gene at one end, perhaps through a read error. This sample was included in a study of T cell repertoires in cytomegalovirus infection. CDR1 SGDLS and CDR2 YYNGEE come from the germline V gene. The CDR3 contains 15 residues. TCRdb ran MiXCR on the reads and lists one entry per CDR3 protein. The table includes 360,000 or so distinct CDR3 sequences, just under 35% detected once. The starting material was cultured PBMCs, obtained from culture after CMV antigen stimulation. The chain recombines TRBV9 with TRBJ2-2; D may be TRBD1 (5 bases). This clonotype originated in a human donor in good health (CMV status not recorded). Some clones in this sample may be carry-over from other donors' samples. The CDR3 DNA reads TGTGCCAACAGCGTACTCTTCCAGGGCACCGGGGAGCTGTTTTTT. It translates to CANSVLFQGTGELFF. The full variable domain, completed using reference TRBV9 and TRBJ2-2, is DSGVTQTPKHLITATGQRVTLRCSPRSGDLSVYWYQQSLDQGLQFLIQYYNGEERAKGNILERFSAQQFPDLHSELNLSSLELGDSALYFCANSVLFQGTGELFFGEGSRLTVL.